The next 23 T cell receptor beta chains were all read from a single sample in a study of blood T cell repertoires in COVID-19 (dated by TCRdb to the early 2020s). Receptors were amplified or captured by the immunoSEQ multiplex PCR assay. Here the immuneACCESS table is served through TCRdb, limited to in-frame sequences with V and J called. Missing clones are a known gap in these copies; in checked studies unresolved V genes cover under half, and the rest lacks a known reason. The sample table holds approximately 93,000 clones, of which 88% were seen once. Approximately 2% of the sample is taken by the ten largest. The sample comprised peripheral blood. These receptors came from a man aged 50 or older with COVID-19, enrolled during active disease.

In nucleotides, the CDR3 is TGCGCCAGCAGGGGGTGGGGAGTCGGGGACACTGAAGCTTTCTTT. Translation gives CASRGWGVGDTEAFF. This chain uses TRBV10-1 with TRBJ1-1, with D uncertain. V shed 6 bases and J shed 3 bases, with 17 bases lying between them. Germline V CDR1 and CDR2: WNHNN, SYGVQD (reference sequence). CDR3 length: 15 amino acids.

On this clone itself: This same CDR3 is encoded by further DNA sequences in the sample. CDR3 in amino acids: CASSLQGGNQPQHF. The CDR3 DNA reads TGCGCCAGCAGCTTGCAAGGGGGCAATCAGCCCCAGCATTTT. The V call is TRBV5-1, the J call TRBJ1-5, with D possibly being TRBD1 (5 bases). Looked up from germline, CDR1 is SGHRS and CDR2 is YFSETQ. CDR3 size: 14 residues. Trimming stripped 1 base from V and 2 bases from J, with 7 bases between. The entire variable domain, with the rest obtained from reference TRBV5-1 and TRBJ1-5, is as follows: KAGVTQTPRYLIKTRGQQVTLSCSPISGHRSVSWYQQTPGQGLQFLFEYFSETQRNKGNFPGRFSGRQFSNSRSEMNVSTLELGDSALYLCASSLQGGNQPQHFGDGTRLSIL.

The genes are TRBV7-9 and TRBJ2-7; TRBD2 matches at 10 bases. The trim removed 0 bases at V and 4 bases at J, leaving 6 bases unmatched. Germline V gene lookup returns CDR1 SEHNR and CDR2 FQNEAQ (reference sequence). CDR3 length equals 16 residues. CDR3 sequence (DNA): TGTGCCAGCAGCTTAGCGAAAGCGGGGGGGCAATACGAGCAGTACTTC. Translating it yields CASSLAKAGGQYEQYF. The variable domain in full, with the rest retrieved from reference TRBV7-9 and TRBJ2-7, is DTGVSQNPRHKITKRGQNVTFRCDPISEHNRLYWYRQTLGQGPEFLTYFQNEAQLEKSRLLSDRFSAERPKGSFSTLEIQRTEQGDSAMYLCASSLAKAGGQYEQYFGPGTRLTVT.

The V and J genes are TRBV9 and TRBJ2-2; no clear D. The germline CDR1 and CDR2 sequences are SGDLS and YYNGEE. There are 16 residues in the CDR3. V was clipped by 0 bases and J by 1 base, with 10 bases between them. CDR3 protein: CASSVGFSGNTGELFF. The CDR3 bases are TGTGCCAGCAGCGTAGGGTTTTCCGGGAACACCGGGGAGCTGTTTTTT.

The J gene is TRBJ2-2, the V gene TRBV9; D not certain. Trimming removed 0 bases from V and 3 bases from J, with 6 bases in between. The CDR3 is 14 residues long. CDR1 is SGDLS and CDR2 is YYNGEE in the germline V gene. The CDR3 bases are TGTGCCAGCAGCGTAGTGGCCGACACCGGGGAGCTGTTTTTT. Its translation is CASSVVADTGELFF.

The chain employs TRBV19 and TRBJ2-1, with D possibly being TRBD1 (6 bases). CDR1 and CDR2 from the germline V gene are LNHDA and SQIVND (reference sequence). The CDR3 is 15 residues long. Trimming removed 4 bases at V and 4 bases at J, with 14 bases between. The CDR3 DNA is TGTGCCAGTAGTAGTAGGGGACAAGATTACAATGAGCAGTTCTTC. Protein: CASSSRGQDYNEQFF.

The rearrangement joins TRBV9 to TRBJ1-5; 7 bases align to TRBD1. This CDR3 has 14 residues. Germline assignment: CDR1 SGDLS and CDR2 YYNGEE. V lost 3 bases, J lost 3 bases, and 3 bases stayed unmatched. CDR3 loop: CASSATGANQPQHF. The CDR3 coding sequence is TGTGCCAGCAGCGCAACAGGGGCCAATCAGCCCCAGCATTTT.

The rearrangement uses TRBV9 and TRBJ2-1, with 9 bases that match TRBD2. This CDR3 has 15 residues. CDR1 is SGDLS, CDR2 YYNGEE, per germline. The trim removed 4 bases at V and 8 bases at J, leaving 10 bases unmatched. The CDR3 spells CASSLIAGDRDEQFF. The CDR3 nucleotides read TGTGCCAGCAGCCTTATAGCGGGGGATAGGGATGAGCAGTTCTTC.

The chain combines TRBV4-1 with TRBJ2-2; 8 bases are shared with TRBD1. CDR3 length: 15 amino acids. Germline loops: CDR1 MGHRA, CDR2 YSYEKL. The V gene end was trimmed by 3 bases and the J gene end by 6 bases; junction bases not matched to a gene: 6. CDR3 sequence (DNA): TGCGCCAGCAGCCAGGAGGGACAGGTCCCCGGGGAGCTGTTTTTT. It is translated as CASSQEGQVPGELFF.

The chain links TRBV11-2 to TRBJ2-7; D perhaps matches TRBD1 (6 bases). This CDR3 has 13 residues. The germline V and J ends were trimmed by 5 bases and 2 bases, with 10 bases remaining between them. The germline gives CDR1 SGHAT, CDR2 FQNNGV. In nucleotides, the CDR3 is TGTGCCAGCAGCCCAGACAGGACCTACGAGCAGTACTTC. Amino acid sequence: CASSPDRTYEQYF.

The chain is built from TRBV7-3 and TRBJ2-1; D is ambiguous. Germline CDR1 is SGHTA and CDR2 is FQGTGA. CDR3 length: 13 residues. V was cut by 1 base and J by 14 bases, with 15 bases left in between. The CDR3, as DNA: TGTGCCAGCAGCTTAAGCATGACAACAAGCAAGTTCTTC. Amino acids: CASSLSMTTSKFF.

The chain uses TRBV7-9 and TRBJ1-6; 8 nucleotides match TRBD1. The CDR3 spans 14 residues. V lost 4 bases and J lost 6; bases outside the gene matches: 2. Germline CDR1 is SEHNR and CDR2 is FQNEAQ (reference sequence). In DNA, the CDR3 is TGTGCCAGCAGCTCGGACAGGGCTAATTCACCCCTCCACTTT. Translated: CASSSDRANSPLHF.

The V and J genes are TRBV5-4 and TRBJ2-2, with D possibly being TRBD2 (6 bases). This CDR3 contains 16 residues. V gave up 2 bases and J gave up 3 bases, with 14 bases separating them. Germline lookup yields CDR1 SGHNT and CDR2 YYREEE (reference sequence). In nucleotides, the CDR3 is TGTGCCAGCAGCTTTGTCAGGGACTTATACACCGGGGAGCTGTTTTTT. Its translation is CASSFVRDLYTGELFF.

The chain combines TRBV7-9 with TRBJ2-2; D is unclear. Trimming took 1 base from V and 6 from J, leaving 6 bases between them. Germline V gene sequence: CDR1 SEHNR, CDR2 FQNEAQ (reference sequence). The CDR3 runs to 13 residues. The DNA for the CDR3 is TGTGCCAGCAGCTTAGACAATCCCGGGGAGCTGTTTTTT. It yields the protein CASSLDNPGELFF.

This rearrangement joins TRBV5-4 to TRBJ2-3; 7 bases map to TRBD1. J gave up 4 bases and V 4 bases, and 6 bases lay outside the gene matches. Germline loops: CDR1 SGHNT, CDR2 YYREEE (reference sequence). This CDR3 is 14 amino acids long. The CDR3 loop is CASSLRQGADTQYF. CDR3 nucleotide sequence: TGTGCCAGCAGCCTTAGACAGGGCGCAGATACGCAGTATTTT. The entire variable domain, with the rest obtained from reference TRBV5-4 and TRBJ2-3, is as follows: ETGVTQSPTHLIKTRGQQVTLRCSSQSGHNTVSWYQQALGQGPQFIFQYYREEENGRGNFPPRFSGLQFPNYSSELNVNALELDDSALYLCASSLRQGADTQYFGPGTRLTVL.

V and J are TRBV7-9 and TRBJ2-1; D is ambiguous. This CDR3 region has 13 residues. The ends were cut back, 6 bases at V and 7 bases at J, with 13 bases in the middle. Germline-derived CDR1 and CDR2 are SEHNR and FQNEAQ (reference sequence). This chain's CDR3 is CASSGIKVNEQFF. CDR3 sequence (DNA): TGTGCCAGCAGTGGCATTAAAGTTAATGAGCAGTTCTTC.

This clone has more than one count but fewer than ten. Other DNA sequences within the sample encode an identical CDR3. The chain uses TRBV7-9 and TRBJ2-2; D remains unclear. The V end was cut by 5 bases, the J end by 3 bases, with 4 bases between. Germline CDR1 SEHNR, CDR2 FQNEAQ (reference sequence). The CDR3 totals 12 residues. CDR3 residues: CASSPYTGELFF. Here the CDR3 DNA reads TGTGCCAGCAGCCCATACACCGGGGAGCTGTTTTTT.

J is TRBJ2-2 and V is TRBV5-1; 9 bases are shared with TRBD2. This CDR3 spans 15 amino acids. CDR1 is SGHRS and CDR2 is YFSETQ in the germline V gene. Trimming cost V 5 bases and J 4 bases; bases outside gene matches: 6. The CDR3 sequence is CASSGGGASTGELFF. CDR3 bases: TGCGCCAGCAGTGGCGGGGGGGCCTCCACCGGGGAGCTGTTTTTT.

V is TRBV29-1 and J is TRBJ1-2; 8 nucleotides align to TRBD1. The CDR3 runs to 13 residues. Germline assignment: CDR1 SQVTM and CDR2 ANQGSEA. Trimming cost V 8 bases and J 8 bases; bases outside gene matches: 13. CDR3 protein: CSLGTGPGNGYTF. The CDR3, as DNA: TGCAGCTTAGGGACAGGCCCTGGAAACGGCTACACCTTC.

This clone was counted a few times. The chain couples TRBV3-1 (or the pseudogene TRBV3-2) to TRBJ1-6; perhaps TRBD1 as D (6 bases). Trimming shortened V by 2 bases and J by 3 bases, and 17 bases separated the two germline ends. The CDR3 totals 18 residues. CDR1 LGHDT and CDR2 YNNKEL come from the germline V gene (reference sequence). CDR3: CASSQNSRTAFYNSPLHF. The CDR3, as DNA: TGTGCCAGCAGCCAAAACTCTAGGACAGCATTCTATAATTCACCCCTCCACTTT.

V gene TRBV10-3 combines with J gene TRBJ2-2; 9 bases align to TRBD1. Germline values: CDR1 ENHRY, CDR2 SYGVKD. Trimming removed 5 bases from V and 4 bases from J; junction bases left unmatched: 5. The CDR3 runs to 15 residues. The CDR3 DNA reads as TGTGCCATCAGTCGACAGGGGGAGAGCACCGGGGAGCTGTTTTTT. Protein sequence: CAISRQGESTGELFF.

V gene TRBV18 combines with J gene TRBJ1-5; TRBD1 might be the D (5 bases). Trimming took off 5 bases at V and 0 bases at J, with 14 bases between the two ends. Germline V gene sequence: CDR1 KGHSH, CDR2 LQKENI. This CDR3 has 16 amino acids. CDR3: CASSISGINSNQPQHF. CDR3 DNA sequence: TGTGCCAGCTCAATTTCAGGGATCAATAGCAATCAGCCCCAGCATTTT. The whole variable domain, remainder taken from reference TRBV18 and TRBJ1-5, is NAGVMQNPRHLVRRRGQEARLRCSPMKGHSHVYWYRQLPEEGLKFMVYLQKENIIDESGMPKERFSAEFPKEGPSILRIQQVVRGDSAAYFCASSISGINSNQPQHFGDGTRLSIL.

The chain employs TRBV18 and TRBJ1-2; 9 nucleotides line up with TRBD1. The germline V gene has CDR1 KGHSH and CDR2 LQKENI. The CDR3 length is 14 residues. The junction had 3 bases not matched to a gene; V was cut back by 5 bases and J by 2 bases. The CDR3 spells CASSAGQGNYGYTF. The CDR3 nucleotides read TGTGCCAGCTCAGCAGGACAGGGGAACTATGGCTACACCTTC. The full variable domain, its missing parts supplied by reference TRBV18 and TRBJ1-2, is NAGVMQNPRHLVRRRGQEARLRCSPMKGHSHVYWYRQLPEEGLKFMVYLQKENIIDESGMPKERFSAEFPKEGPSILRIQQVVRGDSAAYFCASSAGQGNYGYTFGSGTRLTVV.